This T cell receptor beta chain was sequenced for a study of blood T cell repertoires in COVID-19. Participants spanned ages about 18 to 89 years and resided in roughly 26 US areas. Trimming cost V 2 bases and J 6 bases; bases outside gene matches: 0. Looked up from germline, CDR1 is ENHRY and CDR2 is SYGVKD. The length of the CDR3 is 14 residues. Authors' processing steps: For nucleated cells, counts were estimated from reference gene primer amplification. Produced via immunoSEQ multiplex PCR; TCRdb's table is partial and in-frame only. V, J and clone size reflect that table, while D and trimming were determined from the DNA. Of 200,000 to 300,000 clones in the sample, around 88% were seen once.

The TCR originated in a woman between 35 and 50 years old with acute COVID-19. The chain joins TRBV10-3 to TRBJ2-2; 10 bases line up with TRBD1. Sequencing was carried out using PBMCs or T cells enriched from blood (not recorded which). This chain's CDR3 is CAISEGQGAGELFF. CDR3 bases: TGTGCCATCAGTGAGGGACAGGGGGCCGGGGAGCTGTTTTTT.